Here is one T cell receptor (beta chain) with its context. Time point in this sample: cycle 4 day 1 (C4D1), after less than 7 weeks of nivolumab. Brentuximab vedotin exposure varied among the patients, all of whom had relapsed after autologous stem cell transplantation. Libraries were prepared by immunoSEQ multiplex PCR; TCRdb keeps only in-frame clonotypes and omits some of them. The repertoire holds 25,000 to 40,000 clones, around 82% seen once, with roughly 17% in the top ten. The data stem from a study of PD-1 blockade in classical Hodgkin lymphoma. Deletions cut 1 base from V and 1 base from J, with 10 bases between. The germline V gene encodes CDR1 SGHTA and CDR2 FQGNSA. This CDR3 comprises 15 residues.

Source: peripheral blood mononuclear cells (PBMCs), taken before the fourth cycle of nivolumab. This receptor was taken from a human donor with classical Hodgkin lymphoma. This chain joins TRBV7-2 and TRBJ2-5, with D maybe TRBD2 (5 bases). CDR3 loop: CASSLGAGLQETQYF. The CDR3 DNA follows: TGTGCCAGCAGCTTAGGGGCGGGCCTCCAAGAGACCCAGTACTTC.